The 7 T cell receptor beta chains below were found in one sample sequenced in a study of T cell clonality in common variable immunodeficiency (dated by TCRdb to the mid-2010s). The library was made by the immunoSEQ multiplex PCR assay. Here the immuneACCESS table is served through TCRdb, limited to in-frame sequences with V and J called. Missing clones are a known gap in these copies; in checked studies unresolved V genes cover under half, and the rest lacks a known reason. Across this sample, about 64,000 clones were tabulated and none appeared just once. About 1.5% of the sample is taken by the ten largest. Specimen: peripheral blood mononuclear cells. The receptors here all came from a person aged 18 to 75 in good health.

This clone was seen ten or more times. The DNA ends 3 residues before the CDR3 does, and the rest of the CDR3 is filled in from the germline J gene. The chain uses TRBV18 and TRBJ1-3; D gene uncertain. CDR1 and CDR2 from the germline V gene are KGHSH and LQKENI. CDR3 length equals 14 residues. V lost 4 bases and J 0 bases, leaving 7 bases between the germline ends. The CDR3 bases that were read are TGTGCCAGCTCACTAACAGCCTCTGGAAACACC. Its translation: CASSLTASGNT. The entire CDR3 sequence reads CASSLTASGNTIYF.

This clone was recorded at least ten times. The read ends 3 residues early relative to the CDR3; the germline J gene fills the gap. The chain is built from TRBV7-3 and TRBJ1-3; no clear D gene. CDR1 SGHTA and CDR2 FQGTGA come from the germline V gene. This CDR3 contains 14 residues. Trimming took off 2 bases at V and 4 bases at J, with 9 bases between the two ends. The sequenced CDR3 bases are TGTGCCAGCAGCTTACCAGGATCCGGAAACACC. It yields the protein CASSLPGSGNT. In full, the CDR3 is CASSLPGSGNTIYF.

This clone was counted at least ten times. The read ends 3 residues early relative to the CDR3; the germline J gene fills the gap. The V call is TRBV29-1, the J call TRBJ2-3; no reliable D call. The CDR3 runs 12 residues. Germline-derived CDR1 and CDR2 are SQVTM and ANQGSEA. Trimming stripped 8 bases from V and 0 bases from J, with 9 bases between. The covered CDR3 bases are TGCAGCTTCGTAGCTAGCACAGATACG. Translation: CSFVASTDT. The CDR3 in its entirety is CSFVASTDTQYF.

This clone showed up many times. The sequenced fragment ends 3 residues before the CDR3 boundary, so the rest is inferred from the germline J gene. The chain links TRBV14 to TRBJ2-1; D call uncertain. V gave up 3 bases and J gave up 5 bases, with 23 bases separating them. CDR1 is SGHDN and CDR2 is FVKESK in the germline V gene. The CDR3 has 18 amino acids. CDR3 sequence: CASSQLKKPSGRNNEQFF. Partial CDR3 DNA: TGTGCCAGCAGCCAGCTCAAGAAACCGTCCGGCAGGAACAATGAG.

Many counts were recorded for this clone. The CDR3 is cut off 3 residues early in the read; its end comes from the germline J gene. V and J are TRBV19 and TRBJ2-3; no definite D call. This CDR3 has 14 residues. Trimming took 1 base from V and 6 from J, leaving 11 bases between them. The germline CDR1 and CDR2 sequences are LNHDA and SQIVND (reference sequence). The chain's CDR3 is CASSIGATADTQYF. CDR3 DNA (partial): TGTGCCAGTAGTATAGGGGCGACCGCGGATACG.

This clone came up a few times. CDR3 DNA (partial): TGTGCCAGTAGTATAGATCGACACTACGAG. Protein product: CASSIDRHYE. The entire CDR3 reads CASSIDRHYEQYF. V usage is TRBV19 and J usage is TRBJ2-7; D unresolved. Read sequence stops 3 residues before the CDR3 end, and the germline J gene provides the missing end. The CDR3 loop spans 13 amino acids. Germline V gene data show CDR1 as LNHDA and CDR2 as SQIVND (reference sequence). Trimming left V 0 bases short and J 3 bases short, with 6 bases between.

This clone has ten or more counts. The read ends 3 residues early relative to the CDR3; the germline J gene fills the gap. V and J are TRBV12-3 or TRBV12-4 and TRBJ2-1; TRBD1 aligns across 7 bases. V lost 6 bases to trimming and J lost 7 bases; unmatched junction nucleotides: 15. This CDR3 spans 16 amino acids. The CDR3 protein is CASRNSRQGHKNEQFF. CDR3 DNA, as far as it was read: TGTGCCAGCAGAAACTCGAGACAGGGCCACAAGAATGAG.